These T cell receptor beta chains were read from a single sample in a study of shared clonotypes between healthy human individuals. The method was immunoSEQ multiplex PCR; TCRdb's version includes in-frame clones alone and lacks a portion of them. Of millions of clones detected, 85% to 95% appear once; the ten largest clones hold under 2%. Sequencing was carried out using naive CD8+ T cells from PBMCs. These receptors were collected from a man aged 18 to 30 in good health. Some clones in this sample may be carry-over from other donors' samples. CDR3s include the opening cysteine and the closing phenylalanine or tryptophan. D genes are given only for firm matches. Clone size is given for some rows only: seen once, a few or many times, or a class if the clone is expanded.

TRBV4-2	.	TRBJ2-3	14	.	CASSQPLVADTQYF	TGTGCCAGCAGCCAACCCCTAGTGGCAGATACGCAGTATTTT
TRBV27	once	TRBJ2-1	17	.	CASSLTGTPSSYNEQFF	TGTGCCAGCAGTTTAACCGGGACCCCGAGCTCCTACAATGAGCAGTTCTTC
TRBV4-2	.	TRBJ1-4	12	.	CASSPPLEKLFF	TGTGCCAGCAGCCCCCCCCTGGAAAAACTGTTTTTT
TRBV19	.	TRBJ1-1	11	.	CASQTNTEAFF	TGTGCCAGTCAGACGAACACTGAAGCTTTCTTT
TRBV18	few	TRBJ2-2	15	.	CASSRSKPGGGELFF	TGTGCCAGCTCCCGGAGTAAGCCAGGAGGAGGGGAGCTGTTTTTT
TRBV28	.	TRBJ1-3	15	.	CASSSPSLNGNTIYF	TGTGCCAGCAGTTCGCCCAGTTTAAATGGAAACACCATATATTTT
TRBV27	.	TRBJ2-6	15	TRBD2	CASSLRASGYNVLTF	TGTGCCAGCTCCTTGCGGGCTAGCGGGTACAACGTCCTGACTTTC
TRBV5-6	.	TRBJ2-5	16	TRBD2	CASSLGASGREETQYF	TGTGCCAGCAGCTTGGGGGCTAGCGGGAGGGAAGAGACCCAGTACTTC
TRBV15	.	TRBJ1-2	13	TRBD1	CATSRTGNYGYTF	TGTGCCACCAGCCGGACAGGGAACTATGGCTACACCTTC
TRBV18	.	TRBJ2-7	21	TRBD2	CASSTPDFPSGRRSPSYEQYF	TGTGCCAGCTCAACACCAGATTTTCCTAGCGGGAGACGGTCGCCCTCCTACGAGCAGTACTTC
TRBV6-5	once	TRBJ2-7	13	.	CATSLLGAYEQYF	TGTGCCACCTCTCTCTTGGGGGCCTACGAGCAGTACTTC
TRBV27	once	TRBJ2-7	16	.	CASSLIAFSQPYEQYF	TGTGCCAGCAGCCTAATAGCGTTCTCGCAACCCTACGAGCAGTACTTC
TRBV29-1	.	TRBJ2-1	19	TRBD2	CSVEILTSGRGFSYNEQFF	TGCAGCGTTGAAATACTTACTAGCGGGAGGGGTTTCTCCTACAATGAGCAGTTCTTC
TRBV7-9	.	TRBJ2-1	15	TRBD2	CASSLSGGRATEQFF	TGTGCCAGCAGCTTATCCGGCGGGAGGGCCACTGAGCAGTTCTTC
TRBV29-1	.	TRBJ2-1	16	.	CSVEGGGWTTYNEQFF	TGCAGCGTTGAAGGAGGGGGGTGGACGACCTACAATGAGCAGTTCTTC
TRBV13	.	TRBJ2-5	15	TRBD1	CASSRLRDSEETQYF	TGTGCCAGCAGCCGACTCCGGGACAGTGAAGAGACCCAGTACTTC
TRBV27	.	TRBJ1-1	18	TRBD1	CASSFLGTGGVKLSEAFF	TGTGCCAGCAGTTTCCTCGGGACAGGGGGCGTCAAGCTCTCTGAAGCTTTCTTT
TRBV10-3	.	TRBJ2-1	14	.	CAISEFRGRNEQFF	TGTGCCATCAGTGAGTTCAGGGGACGGAATGAGCAGTTCTTC
TRBV4-1	.	TRBJ2-3	14	.	CASSQTRYTDTQYF	TGCGCCAGCAGCCAAACTCGGTACACAGATACGCAGTATTTT
TRBV4-3	.	TRBJ2-1	17	TRBD2	CASSPPGGGRAMNEQFF	TGCGCCAGCAGCCCCCCGGGGGGCGGGAGGGCCATGAATGAGCAGTTCTTC
TRBV27	few	TRBJ2-2	12	.	CASSFYTGELFF	TGTGCCAGCAGTTTCTACACCGGGGAGCTGTTTTTT
TRBV6-1	.	TRBJ2-7	16	TRBD1	CASSESPGDSSYEQYF	TGTGCCAGCAGTGAAAGTCCCGGGGACAGCTCCTACGAGCAGTACTTC
TRBV15	.	TRBJ2-5	15	.	CATSRVPGGQETQYF	TGTGCCACCAGCAGAGTACCAGGCGGCCAAGAGACCCAGTACTTC
TRBV27	once	TRBJ2-7	16	.	CASSPTSGLHSYEQYF	TGTGCCAGCAGTCCAACCTCGGGACTGCACTCCTACGAGCAGTACTTC
TRBV4-1	few	TRBJ1-1	16	.	CASRPLGAKMNTEAFF	TGCGCCAGCAGACCCTTAGGGGCGAAGATGAACACTGAAGCTTTCTTT
TRBV21-1	.	TRBJ2-7	15	.	CASSKRGLDSYEQYF	TGTGCCAGCAGCAAAAGAGGGCTCGACTCCTACGAGCAGTACTTC
TRBV10-3	once	TRBJ2-3	16	.	CAISSGVRGHTDTQYF	TGTGCCATCAGTTCGGGGGTCAGGGGACACACAGATACGCAGTATTTT
TRBV2	.	TRBJ2-1	14	TRBD2	CASSLAGDYNEQFF	TGTGCCAGCAGTCTAGCGGGAGATTACAATGAGCAGTTCTTC
TRBV5-1	.	TRBJ2-7	14	TRBD2	CASRTSGRAVEQYF	TGCGCCAGCAGGACTAGCGGGAGGGCCGTGGAGCAGTACTTC
TRBV28	.	TRBJ1-1	15	TRBD1	CASSLPGQLNTEAFF	TGTGCCAGCAGTCTCCCGGGACAGCTGAACACTGAAGCTTTCTTT
TRBV29-1	.	TRBJ2-7	13	TRBD1	CSGRTGLSYEQYF	TGCAGCGGCCGGACAGGGCTCTCCTACGAGCAGTACTTC
TRBV6-5	.	TRBJ2-1	15	.	CASRQGLTSYNEQFF	TGTGCCAGCAGGCAGGGACTTACGTCCTACAATGAGCAGTTCTTC
TRBV7-8	.	TRBJ2-7	16	.	CASSLGVTGSNYEQYF	TGTGCCAGCAGCTTAGGTGTAACAGGCTCTAACTACGAGCAGTACTTC
TRBV6-5	.	TRBJ1-5	15	.	CASSYSGAEGQPQHF	TGTGCCAGCAGTTACTCCGGGGCTGAGGGTCAGCCCCAGCATTTT
TRBV18	.	TRBJ1-1	15	TRBD1	CASSSGQGMNTEAFF	TGTGCCAGCTCATCCGGACAGGGGATGAACACTGAAGCTTTCTTT
TRBV7-9	.	TRBJ2-1	11	.	CASSPSVEQFF	TGTGCCAGCAGTCCCTCGGTCGAGCAGTTCTTC
TRBV27	.	TRBJ1-1	15	TRBD1	CASSTRQGANTEAFF	TGTGCCAGCAGTACTCGACAGGGGGCGAACACTGAAGCTTTCTTT
TRBV27	.	TRBJ2-1	13	.	CASSLSATNEQFF	TGTGCCAGCAGTTTATCTGCCACCAATGAGCAGTTCTTC
TRBV10-1	.	TRBJ1-1	17	.	CASSDLCRVLWLTEAFF	TGCGCCAGCAGTGACCTATGCAGAGTCCTTTGGCTCACTGAAGCTTTCTTT
TRBV5-1	.	TRBJ2-5	14	.	CASSLGSPRETQYF	TGCGCCAGCAGCTTGGGATCCCCAAGGGAGACCCAGTACTTC
TRBV5-6	.	TRBJ2-1	16	TRBD1	CASSLGTGKVINEQFF	TGTGCCAGCAGCTTGGGGACAGGGAAGGTCATCAATGAGCAGTTCTTC
TRBV14	once	TRBJ2-5	14	.	CASSPRGRMETQYF	TGTGCCAGCAGCCCTCGGGGGAGGATGGAGACCCAGTACTTC
TRBV9	.	TRBJ2-1	15	TRBD2	CASSISGRAYNEQFF	TGTGCCAGCAGCATTAGCGGGAGGGCCTACAATGAGCAGTTCTTC
TRBV19	.	TRBJ2-1	14	TRBD2	CASRPSGSPHEQFF	TGTGCCAGTAGACCTAGCGGGTCCCCCCATGAGCAGTTCTTC
TRBV11-2	.	TRBJ1-2	13	.	CASSIGRNYGYTF	TGTGCCAGCAGCATAGGACGGAACTATGGCTACACCTTC
TRBV9	.	TRBJ1-1	14	.	CASSATGGMTEAFF	TGTGCCAGCAGCGCGACCGGGGGGATGACTGAAGCTTTCTTT
TRBV27	.	TRBJ2-7	16	TRBD2	CASSWGYAGGLYEQYF	TGTGCCAGCAGTTGGGGCTACGCGGGAGGGCTGTACGAGCAGTACTTC
TRBV19	.	TRBJ1-3	16	.	CASSIADGLSGNTIYF	TGTGCCAGTAGTATTGCGGACGGCCTCTCTGGAAACACCATATATTTT
TRBV5-1	few	TRBJ1-1	13	.	CASSLDTNTEAFF	TGCGCCAGCAGCTTGGACACGAACACTGAAGCTTTCTTT
TRBV29-1	.	TRBJ1-1	14	.	CSVENPQKNTEAFF	TGCAGCGTTGAAAACCCACAGAAGAACACTGAAGCTTTCTTT
TRBV7-2	few	TRBJ1-1	12	.	CASSLVGREAFF	TGTGCCAGCAGCTTAGTCGGGCGGGAAGCTTTCTTT
TRBV6-5	.	TRBJ1-2	13	TRBD1	CASSPTGGLGYTF	TGTGCCAGCAGTCCCACAGGGGGCCTGGGCTACACCTTC
TRBV10-2	.	TRBJ2-1	16	TRBD2	CASSARLAGGQFEQFF	TGCGCCAGCAGCGCACGACTAGCGGGAGGGCAATTTGAGCAGTTCTTC
TRBV7-8	.	TRBJ1-2	14	.	CASSLDLGDYGYTF	TGTGCCAGCAGCTTAGATTTGGGGGACTATGGCTACACCTTC